This is a list of T cell receptor beta chains from one sample in a study of identical twins. TCRdb recomputed calls from the 5' RACE reads with MiXCR, one row per CDR3 protein. The sample has about 700,000 distinct CDR3 sequences; around 6% are singletons. Sequences were obtained from naive T cells sorted from blood. The origin of the receptors is a man between 18 and 35 years old in good health. CDR3s include the opening cysteine and the closing phenylalanine or tryptophan. The order of the fields is D gene, clone size, V gene, J gene, CDR3 DNA, CDR3 protein. The D gene is left open where the match is weak. The size of a clone is reported for some rows only, either as once, few or many, or as a class for expanded clones.

TRBD1	.	TRBV25-1	TRBJ2-1	TGTGCCAGCAGTGCCCCCTTCGGGACAGGTCACTCCTACAATGAGCAGTTCTTC	CASSAPFGTGHSYNEQFF
TRBD2	.	TRBV29-1	TRBJ2-7	TGCAGCGTTGAATCCTCTAGCGGGAGGGCCCTACCCTACGAGCAGTACTTC	CSVESSSGRALPYEQYF
.	many	TRBV27	TRBJ2-3	TGTGCCAGCAGTTTAGAGGCAGGGGTCGATACGCAGTATTTT	CASSLEAGVDTQYF
TRBD1	.	TRBV27	TRBJ1-2	TGTGCCAGCAGGCGTAAACCCGGGACAGGGGAAGGCTACACCTTC	CASRRKPGTGEGYTF
.	many	TRBV27	TRBJ2-2	TGTGCCAGCAGAGGGACTCCGCGGACCGGGGAGCTGTTTTTT	CASRGTPRTGELFF
.	.	TRBV5-1	TRBJ1-3	TGCGCCAGCAGCCTCCAATTACAGGGAGAGGACTTTGGAAACACCATATATTTT	CASSLQLQGEDFGNTIYF
.	many	TRBV6-4	TRBJ2-3	TGTGCCAGCAGCCAGACAGGGACTGGCGATACGCAGTATTTT	CASSQTGTGDTQYF
.	many	TRBV29-1	TRBJ1-1	TGCAGCGTTCTTCTGGCGGGGACCACTGAAGCTTTCTTT	CSVLLAGTTEAFF
TRBD1	.	TRBV5-1	TRBJ1-1	TGCGCCAGCAGCGCTCTGGGACAGGGGAACACTGAAGCTTTCTTT	CASSALGQGNTEAFF
TRBD2	many	TRBV7-9	TRBJ2-1	TGTGCCAGCAGGGGGGCCTCGGGACTAGCGTTCAATGAGCAGTTCTTC	CASRGASGLAFNEQFF
TRBD2	.	TRBV5-1	TRBJ2-3	TGCGCCAGCAGCCCAATAAAAGCGGGAGGATCAGATACGCAGTATTTT	CASSPIKAGGSDTQYF
.	many	TRBV20-1	TRBJ2-6	TGCAGTGGCTTACCGATTGGAGATGCTGGGGCCAACGTCCTGACTTTC	CSGLPIGDAGANVLTF
.	many	TRBV6-5	TRBJ1-2	TGTGCCAGCAGACAGACGACTAACTATGGCTACACCTTC	CASRQTTNYGYTF
.	many	TRBV12-3/TRBV12-4	TRBJ2-2	TGTGCCAGCAGTTTTTGGGTGGGGCAGAGCACCGGGGAGCTGTTTTTT	CASSFWVGQSTGELFF
.	many	TRBV20-1	TRBJ1-1	TGCAGTGCTAGAGTTAACACTGAAGCTTTCTTT	CSARVNTEAFF
.	many	TRBV11-2	TRBJ1-1	TGTGCCAGCAGCCCACCCTTCGGGGTAACGACTGAAGCTTTCTTT	CASSPPFGVTTEAFF
TRBD2	.	TRBV7-9	TRBJ2-3	TGTGCCGGAGGACTAGCGGGAGCGACGACGGTGTATTTT	CAGGLAGATTVYF
.	.	TRBV7-9	TRBJ2-7	TGTGCCAGCAGCTTAGGACAACCGGGACCGAAGGACGAGCAGTACTTC	CASSLGQPGPKDEQYF
.	many	TRBV29-1	TRBJ2-3	TGCAGCGGCGGGCCAGATACGCAGTATTTT	CSGGPDTQYF
.	many	TRBV11-1	TRBJ2-1	TGTGCCAGCAGCTTTCCGGCCTCACAATCCGGCTCCCACAATGAGCAGTTCTTC	CASSFPASQSGSHNEQFF
TRBD1	.	TRBV27	TRBJ1-2	TGTGCCAGCAGTGTTACAGGGGGTAGCGGCTACACCTTC	CASSVTGGSGYTF
.	few	TRBV7-9	TRBJ1-3	TGTGCCAGCACCGTCTCTGGAAACACCATATATTTT	CASTVSGNTIYF
.	many	TRBV15	TRBJ1-1	TGTGCCACCAGCAGAGATCCGGGTGGGGAGACTGAAGCTTTCTTT	CATSRDPGGETEAFF
.	many	TRBV11-2	TRBJ2-7	TGTGCCAGCAGCGCCTCAACCAAGCGTGACGAGCAGTACTTC	CASSASTKRDEQYF
TRBD1	.	TRBV5-1	TRBJ1-1	TGCGCCAGCAGCCCCAGGGGGGGTATGAACACTGAAGCTTTCTTT	CASSPRGGMNTEAFF
.	many	TRBV4-3	TRBJ1-2	TGCGCCAGCAGCCAAGATGCAGGAGGGGTCTATGGCTACACCTTC	CASSQDAGGVYGYTF
.	.	TRBV12-3/TRBV12-4	TRBJ2-1	TGTGCCAGCAGTACCAACCTGGGCGGGGGCGCCCCCAGCTCCTACAATGAGCAGTTCTTC	CASSTNLGGGAPSSYNEQFF
.	many	TRBV29-1	TRBJ2-3	TGCAGCGTTGCCAGGGGCGAGTCCACAGATACGCAGTATTTT	CSVARGESTDTQYF
TRBD2	few	TRBV5-1	TRBJ2-3	TGCGCCAGCAGCTCTAGCGGGAGGGGCACAGATACGCAGTATTTT	CASSSSGRGTDTQYF